This TCR beta chain was sequenced in a study of identical twins. A remark on this clonotype: Its target is not known.

The CDR3 totals 15 residues. Germline CDR1 reads SEHNR; CDR2 reads FQNEAQ (reference sequence). Germline trimming cut 1 base from V and 6 bases from J; bases unmatched to any gene: 7. TCRdb recomputed calls from the 5' RACE reads with MiXCR, one row per CDR3 protein. The table has just under 650,000 distinct CDR3 sequences, about 7.6% seen once. Broader study findings: High-abundance cord blood beta clonotypes had fewer insertions; memory repertoires showed none.

This sample was also put to use in a study of yellow fever vaccine responses in identical twins.

The rearrangement uses TRBV7-9 and TRBJ2-7, with TRBD2 identical over 9 bases. The source of this sequence is a woman under 30 in good health. Sequences were obtained from PBMCs. The CDR3 sequence is CASSLGIAGVVEQYF. The CDR3 DNA reads as TGTGCCAGCAGCTTAGGTATAGCGGGAGTTGTCGAGCAGTACTTC.